This TCR beta chain was identified in a study of shared clonotypes between healthy human individuals (dated by TCRdb to 2020 to 2021). Context from the whole study: Three men and two women, aged 18 to 49 years, made up the cohort. To increase sequencing depth and limit assay-specific biases, TCR repertoire library preparation and sequencing were carried out by different laboratories using diverse techniques. To estimate repertoire size and how much clonotype sharing occurs between individuals, the study deeply sequenced the blood TCR repertoires of roughly 5 healthy adults. For each donor, three plates each were used for CD4 naive and CD4 memory, two plates were used for CD8 naive, and one plate was used for CD8 memory. Each donor's leukapheresis produced roughly between roughly 0.85 and 10 billion PBMCs. General study outcomes and caveats: Pairwise subsampling led to the expectation that sequencing depth would affect the degree of clonotype sharing among donors. Across four donors, roughly 5% of naive CD4, 3% to 3.5% of naive CD8, about 2% of memory CD4, and approximately 0.42% of memory CD8 clonotypes were shared. Only blood was sampled, and tissue TCR repertoires likely differ from those in blood. The small number of donors limited the genetic and exposure-history diversity represented. Even with the large sequencing depth, rarefaction of the sorted-subset datasets indicated that sequencing was incomplete. Estimated clonotype richness was generally larger for naive than for memory subsets. Compared with non-shared clonotypes, clonotypes shared by all four sorted-subset donors had higher generation probabilities.

Using the deep immunoSEQ assay, TCR CDR3 regions were amplified from genomic DNA by multiplex PCR. Extracted genomic DNA from each cell subset was spread evenly across all wells of several immunoSEQ 96-well plates, with each plate serving as a replicate. For sorted subsets, about 0.2 ug genomic DNA, equal to 25,000 to 35,000 T cell genomes, was loaded into each replicate PCR. Purified libraries were quantified with a Qubit 3.0 fluorometer, sized on a Bioanalyzer 2100, and re-quantified with the KAPA Library Quantification kit. Each immunoSEQ 96-well plate was sequenced on its own single-read 150-cycle Illumina NextSeq 550 flow cell. The authors' pipeline ran thus. Because the immunoSEQ output included only junctional sequences and no quality scores, the filtering could not be the same as the filtering used for full-length reads. To assign V/J genes and CDR3, sequences were annotated against IMGT germline references using PyIR, a Python wrapper for IgBLAST v1.9. Reads with weak V/J assignments (E-value above 1e-6), missing CDR3, stop codons, out-of-frame junctions, or ambiguous translated residues were removed. V3J clonotypes were defined as sequences sharing the same inferred V gene, J gene, and CDR3 amino acid sequence. To compute the percentage overlap between repertoires, the number of shared unique clonotypes was divided by the size of the smaller repertoire. Repertoire richness was assessed with RTK rarefaction, the Chao1 estimator, and Recon v2.1 estimates of unobserved clonotypes. Generation probabilities for all TCRbeta clonotypes obtained by the gDNA method from several donors were computed using OLGA. The immuneACCESS repertoire file appears here via TCRdb, limited to in-frame rearrangements. These files lack a portion of the clones; in checked studies, under half of the deficit traces to unresolved V genes, and the cause of the others is not known. V, J and clone size are taken as reported in that table, and D and trimming were inferred from the DNA itself. Counted in this sample were millions of clones; more than 80% of them appeared once. The ten largest clones capture around 0.14% of the sample.

The V and J ends are trimmed by 0 bases and 6 bases, leaving 12 bases between them. Inclusive of the bounding cysteine and phenylalanine, the CDR3 is 15 residues long. Only the CDR3 region is kept as DNA, spanning 45 bases read in frame from base 1. CDR1 and CDR2 were assigned from the germline V gene as SGHRS and YFSETQ. Regarding this clone: Its cognate antigen has yet to be identified. Nothing much larger sits one base from this clone, and base qualities are not available.

Donors were healthy HIV-negative adults with no recently reported acute infections or vaccinations. Every donor was a Caucasian adult living in Nashville, Tennessee, USA. Magnetic negative selection was used to enrich CD4+ T cells, after which naive cells were positively selected on CD45RA and the negative fraction became the memory subset. Blood was obtained by leukapheresis, after which PBMCs were separated by Ficoll-Histopaque density gradient centrifugation and cryopreserved in liquid nitrogen vapor phase. Purity and quantity of every magnetically sorted T cell population were checked by analytical flow cytometry. From each sorted fraction, genomic DNA was isolated and quantified by UV absorbance on a Nanodrop 2000c.

In this chain, TRBV5-1 is recombined with TRBJ2-2, with the D gene tentatively TRBD1 or TRBD2, based on 5 matching bases in each. The sequence derives from a man aged 18 to 35 in good health. Sequences were obtained from naive CD4+ T cells sorted from blood. The cell subset or site tag for this specimen amounts to: CD45RA+ positively selected. The DNA is as follows: TGCGCCAGCAGCTTGGTGTCGGGGCCGGCCGGGGAGCTGTTTTTT. Translated, it gives CASSLVSGPAGELFF.